Listed below are T cell receptor beta chains from one sample, sequenced in a study of human T cells and chemical hapten exposure. MiXCR, run by TCRdb on the RACE reads, gives a single entry per CDR3 protein. The sample has just over 350,000 distinct CDR3 sequences; about 6.9% are singletons. The source material was whole blood, sampled in connection with sensitization to the hapten diphenylcyclopropenone (DPC). Every receptor here comes from a woman between 18 and 29 years old with alopecia areata. Some clones in this sample may be carry-over from other donors' samples. The CDR3 runs from the conserved cysteine through the conserved F or W. D genes are given only for firm matches. Some rows mark clone size as missing; the rest say once, few, many or name a class of expanded clone.

j_gene | d_gene | v_gene | abundance | CDR3aa | CDR3nt
TRBJ2-1 | . | TRBV4-3 | few | CASSVRPVESSEQFF | TGCGCCAGCAGCGTGCGTCCAGTGGAGTCTAGTGAGCAGTTCTTC
TRBJ2-7 | TRBD1 | TRBV6-2/TRBV6-3 | . | CASRPTGGTYEQYF | TGTGCCAGCAGACCTACAGGGGGCACCTACGAGCAGTACTTC
TRBJ1-2 | TRBD1 | TRBV5-1 | few | CASSVDRGRAYGYTF | TGCGCCAGCAGCGTCGACAGGGGGCGCGCCTATGGCTACACCTTC
TRBJ2-1 | . | TRBV5-1 | few | CASSLSQISSYNEQFF | TGCGCCAGCAGCTTGTCTCAGATTTCCTCCTACAATGAGCAGTTCTTC
TRBJ2-3 | . | TRBV7-2 | . | CASSSFGGAADTQYF | TGTGCCAGCAGCTCCTTTGGGGGGGCAGCAGATACGCAGTATTTT
TRBJ1-4 | . | TRBV3-1 | many | CASSRNRDEKLFF | TGTGCCAGCAGCCGTAACAGGGATGAAAAACTGTTTTTT
TRBJ1-2 | . | TRBV12-3/TRBV12-4 | many | CASSFPYGYTF | TGTGCCAGCAGTTTCCCCTATGGCTACACCTTC
TRBJ1-6 | . | TRBV9 | many | CASSVEEGSDSPLHF | TGTGCCAGCAGCGTAGAGGAAGGGAGTGATTCACCCCTCCACTTT
TRBJ1-5 | . | TRBV6-2/TRBV6-3 | few | CASIRGLNQPQHF | TGTGCCAGCATACGAGGGCTCAATCAGCCCCAGCATTTT
TRBJ2-5 | . | TRBV5-5 | . | CASSLAGWETQYF | TGTGCCAGCAGCTTGGCCGGTTGGGAGACCCAGTACTTC
TRBJ1-1 | TRBD1 | TRBV6-2/TRBV6-3 | many | CASSRRGQGTEAFF | TGTGCCAGCAGCCGGAGGGGGCAGGGCACTGAAGCTTTCTTT
TRBJ1-1 | TRBD1 | TRBV25-1 | many | CASSEDRLNTEAFF | TGTGCCAGCAGTGAGGACAGGCTGAACACTGAAGCTTTCTTT
TRBJ1-2 | TRBD1 | TRBV5-1 | . | CASSTGQDNYGYTF | TGCGCCAGCAGCACGGGACAGGATAACTATGGCTACACCTTC
TRBJ2-5 | TRBD2 | TRBV11-2 | . | CASSLGLAGVQYF | TGTGCCAGCAGCCTCGGACTAGCGGGGGTCCAGTACTTC
TRBJ1-1 | . | TRBV7-9 | many | CASSLARRTNTEAFF | TGTGCCAGCAGCTTAGCGCGTCGGACGAACACTGAAGCTTTCTTT
TRBJ1-1 | TRBD1 | TRBV10-3 | many | CAITSGTGVNTEAFF | TGTGCCATCACCTCCGGGACAGGGGTAAACACTGAAGCTTTCTTT
TRBJ1-1 | TRBD1 | TRBV20-1 | few | CSARGSVGQGAVTEAFF | TGCAGTGCTAGGGGATCCGTGGGACAGGGGGCGGTCACTGAAGCTTTCTTT
TRBJ2-7 | . | TRBV6-6 | . | CASSYPPDNYEQYF | TGTGCCAGCAGTTACCCCCCAGACAACTACGAGCAGTACTTC
TRBJ2-3 | . | TRBV12-3/TRBV12-4 | many | CASSRDTSTQYF | TGTGCCAGCAGTCGGGACACCAGTACGCAGTATTTT
TRBJ2-6 | TRBD2 | TRBV27 | . | CASSLRLADSGANVLTF | TGTGCCAGCAGTTTACGACTAGCAGACTCTGGGGCCAACGTCCTGACTTTC
TRBJ2-1 | . | TRBV7-6 | . | CASSFRTDGEQFF | TGTGCCAGCAGTTTCCGGACAGACGGAGAGCAGTTCTTC
TRBJ1-5 | . | TRBV28 | many | CASGVDGNQPQHF | TGTGCCAGCGGAGTTGACGGCAATCAGCCCCAGCATTTT
TRBJ2-4 | . | TRBV28 | . | CASSQSPKNIQYF | TGTGCCAGCAGTCAGTCCCCCAAAAACATTCAGTACTTC
TRBJ1-1 | TRBD1 | TRBV6-5 | . | CASMSTGVEGAFF | TGTGCCAGCATGTCGACAGGGGTGGAAGGAGCTTTCTTT
TRBJ1-1 | TRBD1 | TRBV12-3/TRBV12-4 | few | CASSPLRYRGLGTEAFF | TGTGCCAGCAGTCCCCTTAGGTACAGGGGGCTTGGGACTGAAGCTTTCTTT
TRBJ2-7 | . | TRBV20-1 | . | CSSRTLLHSYEQYF | TGCAGCTCCAGGACTCTCCTCCACTCTTACGAGCAGTACTTC